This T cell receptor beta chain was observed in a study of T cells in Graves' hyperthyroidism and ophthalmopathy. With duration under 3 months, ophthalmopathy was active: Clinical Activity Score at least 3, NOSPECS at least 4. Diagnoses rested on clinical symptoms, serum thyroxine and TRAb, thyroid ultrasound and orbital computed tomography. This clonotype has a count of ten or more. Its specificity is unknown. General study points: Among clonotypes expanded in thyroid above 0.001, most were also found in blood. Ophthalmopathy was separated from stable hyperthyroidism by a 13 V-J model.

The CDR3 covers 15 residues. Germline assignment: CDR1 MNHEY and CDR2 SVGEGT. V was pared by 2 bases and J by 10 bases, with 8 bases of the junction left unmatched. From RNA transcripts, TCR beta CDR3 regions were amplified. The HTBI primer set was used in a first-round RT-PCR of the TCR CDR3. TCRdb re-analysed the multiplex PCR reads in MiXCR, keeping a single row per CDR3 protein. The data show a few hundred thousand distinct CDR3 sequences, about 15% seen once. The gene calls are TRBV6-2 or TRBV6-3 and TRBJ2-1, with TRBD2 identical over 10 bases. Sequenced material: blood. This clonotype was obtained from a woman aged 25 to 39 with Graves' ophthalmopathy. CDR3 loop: CASSYAAGGPGEQFF. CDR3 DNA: TGTGCCAGCAGTTACGCAGCGGGGGGGCCGGGCGAGCAGTTCTTC.